A single sample is the source of the 11 T cell receptor beta chains below, sequenced in a study of identical twins. From the 5' RACE reads, TCRdb called clonotypes with MiXCR, one entry per CDR3 protein. Here the sample spans 450,000 to 500,000 distinct CDR3 sequences, more than 13% being singletons. A further study also used this sample, focusing on yellow fever vaccine responses in identical twins.

Sequenced material: CD4+ T cells sorted from blood. Receptors were obtained from a woman younger than 30 in good health.

Points on this clonotype: At one end, the junction sequence differs from germline, possibly due to a read error. The gene calls are TRBV27 and TRBJ2-7; TRBD2 matches at 16 bases. From germline, CDR1 is MNHEY and CDR2 SMNVEV (reference sequence). This CDR3 is built from 17 residues. The CDR3 sequence: CASSFTGLAGGNYELYF. The CDR3 DNA reads as TGTGCCAGCAGTTTCACGGGACTAGCGGGAGGGAACTACGAGCTGTACTTC.

This chain links TRBV7-3 with TRBJ2-1, with D perhaps TRBD1 (5 bases). The CDR3 spans 16 residues. Germline-derived CDR1 and CDR2 are SGHTA and FQGTGA. Between the trimmed V and J ends, which lost 0 bases and 6 bases, there was a span of 15 bases. The CDR3 loop reads CASSLTRIGALNEQFF. The CDR3 coding sequence is TGTGCCAGCAGCTTAACGAGAATAGGGGCGCTCAATGAGCAGTTCTTC.

The chain has TRBV11-2 and TRBJ2-5; 8 nucleotides line up with TRBD1. After removal of 5 bases from V and 4 bases from J, the junction contained 9 bases not matched to a gene. This CDR3 spans 15 amino acids. Germline loops: CDR1 SGHAT, CDR2 FQNNGV. The CDR3 sequence is CASSHRQGLIETQYF. In DNA, the CDR3 is TGTGCCAGCAGCCACAGACAGGGGCTTATAGAGACCCAGTACTTC.

V and J are TRBV18 and TRBJ2-2; the match to TRBD2 covers 9 bases. From germline, CDR1 is KGHSH and CDR2 LQKENI. The CDR3 spans 16 residues. Losses at the gene ends were 1 base for V and 4 bases for J; bases not matched to a gene: 4. The CDR3 nucleotides read TGTGCCAGCTCACCACAGCGGGGGGCTCTCACCGGGGAGCTGTTTTTT. Translation: CASSPQRGALTGELFF.

The chain combines TRBV10-3 with TRBJ2-5; the match to TRBD1 covers 7 bases. After removal of 6 bases from V and 6 bases from J, the junction contained 10 bases not matched to a gene. Looked up from germline, CDR1 is ENHRY and CDR2 is SYGVKD. The CDR3 runs 14 residues. The CDR3 sequence: CAIRAQGSGKTQYF. As DNA, the CDR3 is TGTGCCATCAGGGCACAGGGGTCCGGGAAGACCCAGTACTTC.

The V and J genes are TRBV28 and TRBJ1-5; tentative D call: TRBD1 (6 bases). The CDR3 spans 14 residues. Germline V lookup: CDR1 MDHEN, CDR2 SYDVKM. V was clipped by 6 bases and J by 4 bases, with 13 bases between them. Written as DNA, the CDR3 is TGTGCCAGCAGCTCCGGGACAAAAAATCAGCCCCAGCATTTT. Its protein is CASSSGTKNQPQHF.

This clonotype was counted a few times. This chain links TRBV4-2 with TRBJ2-1, with 7 bases fitting TRBD2. The CDR3 has 15 amino acids. Looked up from germline, CDR1 is LGHNA and CDR2 is YNFKEQ. With V trimmed by 3 bases and J by 3 bases, 5 bases remained unmatched. The CDR3 here is CASSQWEGLYNEQFF. In DNA, the CDR3 is TGTGCCAGCAGCCAGTGGGAGGGCCTCTACAATGAGCAGTTCTTC.

This clonotype was detected a few times. The V call is TRBV4-2, the J call TRBJ2-1; 10 nucleotides agree with TRBD1. This CDR3 has 16 residues. Germline CDR1 reads LGHNA; CDR2 reads YNFKEQ. V lost 0 bases, J lost 4 bases, and 3 bases stayed unmatched. CDR3 sequence reads: CASSQDGTGEYNEQFF. In nucleotides, the CDR3 is TGTGCCAGCAGCCAAGATGGGACAGGGGAATACAATGAGCAGTTCTTC.

The J gene is TRBJ2-7, the V gene TRBV3-1; D perhaps matches TRBD2 (7 bases). The CDR3 extends over 15 amino acids. The germline V and J ends were trimmed by 1 base and 4 bases, with 14 bases remaining between them. Germline CDR1 is LGHDT and CDR2 is YNNKEL (reference sequence). Here the CDR3 DNA reads TGTGCCAGCAGCCAAGGGGGGGGCAGAGGATACGAGCAGTACTTC. This sequence encodes CASSQGGGRGYEQYF.

There are a few counts of this clonotype. The rearrangement uses TRBV6-5 and TRBJ1-1, with D perhaps matching TRBD1 (5 bases). CDR1 is MNHEY and CDR2 is SVGAGI in the germline V gene. The CDR3 totals 14 residues. The V end was cut by 4 bases, the J end by 2 bases, with 11 bases between. The CDR3: CASSSPRDNTEAFF. CDR3 nucleotide sequence: TGTGCCAGCAGTTCACCACGGGACAACACTGAAGCTTTCTTT.

Here the CDR3 reads CASSPGTGTGELFF. The CDR3 DNA is TGTGCCAGCAGCCCCGGGACTGGGACCGGGGAGCTGTTTTTT. The rearrangement uses TRBV7-9 and TRBJ2-2; weak D call: TRBD2 (6 bases). This CDR3 is 14 amino acids long. Trimming took 5 bases from V and 5 from J, leaving 12 bases between them. Germline V lookup: CDR1 SEHNR, CDR2 FQNEAQ (reference sequence).